The clone carrying this TCR beta chain was recorded many times. An end of the junction does not agree with germline; a read error may underlie this. A single record per CDR3 protein comes from TCRdb applying MiXCR to the 5' RACE reads. The data contain roughly 70,000 distinct CDR3 sequences, about 4.2% of them singletons. The CDR3 loop spans 14 amino acids. The sample comes from a study of neurological immune-mediated disorders. Sequenced material: PBMCs. This sequence originates from a man aged 25 to 40 with multiple sclerosis. The J gene is TRBJ1-5, the V gene TRBV12-3 or TRBV12-4; D remains ambiguous. CDR3 DNA: TGTGCCAGCGGATCTTCGGGCGACAATCAGCCCCAGAATTTT. It translates to CASGSSGDNQPQNF.